A selection of T cell receptor beta chains follows, all from one sample in a study of Graves' ophthalmopathy and Graves' hyperthyroidism. TCRdb fed the multiplex PCR reads into MiXCR, producing one record per CDR3 protein. This table holds 500,000 to 600,000 distinct CDR3 sequences, 35% to 45% found once. Sequencing was done on a sample of peripheral blood or thyroid tissue (not recorded which). Every receptor here comes from an adult man with Graves' hyperthyroidism. Each CDR3 is given with its conserved first and last residue. D genes are given only for firm matches. A clone size is listed for some rows: how often the clone was seen (once, few, many), or a class if it is expanded.

J	V	D	size	CDR3	DNA
TRBJ1-2	TRBV6-1	-	few	CASRKQGDYGYTF	TGTGCCAGCAGAAAACAGGGTGACTATGGCTACACCTTC
TRBJ2-7	TRBV27	-	few	CASTLSPDDEQYF	TGTGCCAGCACATTGAGTCCTGACGACGAGCAGTACTTC
TRBJ1-5	TRBV11-3	TRBD1	many	CASSPRDREGQPQHF	TGTGCCAGCAGCCCCCGGGACAGGGAGGGTCAGCCCCAGCATTTT
TRBJ1-2	TRBV5-8	-	many	CASSLVRGTQDYTF	TGTGCCAGCAGCTTGGTAAGGGGGACGCAGGACTACACCTTC
TRBJ1-1	TRBV7-6	TRBD1	-	CASVRTGRTEAFF	TGTGCCAGCGTCCGGACAGGGCGGACTGAAGCTTTCTTT
TRBJ1-1	TRBV25-1	TRBD1	-	CASRELSGTGGNTEAFF	TGTGCCAGCAGAGAACTTTCCGGGACAGGGGGTAACACTGAAGCTTTCTTT
TRBJ2-7	TRBV7-9	-	-	CASSLKTGNYEQYF	TGTGCCAGCAGTTTAAAAACAGGGAACTACGAGCAGTACTTC
TRBJ1-2	TRBV10-3	-	many	CAISEDSDYGYTF	TGTGCCATCAGCGAGGACAGTGACTATGGCTACACCTTC
TRBJ2-7	TRBV19	TRBD1	-	CASSIQAGGGYEQYF	TGTGCCAGTAGTATACAGGCAGGGGGCGGCTACGAGCAGTACTTC
TRBJ1-6	TRBV20-1	-	many	CSARGVLGSPLHF	TGCAGTGCTCGAGGGGTACTTGGTTCACCCCTCCACTTT
TRBJ2-3	TRBV12-3/TRBV12-4	TRBD2	-	CASRSSSGSFGDTQYF	TGTGCCAGCAGATCCTCTAGCGGGAGTTTCGGGGATACGCAGTATTTT
TRBJ1-2	TRBV2	TRBD1	many	CASTLTGDRGYTF	TGTGCCAGCACACTGACAGGGGATAGAGGCTACACCTTC
TRBJ1-1	TRBV29-1	-	many	CSVEDIKEAFF	TGCAGCGTTGAAGATATCAAAGAAGCTTTCTTT
TRBJ1-6	TRBV5-6	-	many	CASSFGARSSYNSPLHF	TGTGCCAGCAGCTTTGGGGCCAGGAGCTCCTATAATTCACCCCTCCACTTT
TRBJ2-2	TRBV5-6	-	many	CASSPHPNTGELFF	TGTGCCAGCAGCCCGCACCCGAACACCGGGGAGCTGTTTTTT
TRBJ1-2	TRBV27	TRBD1	few	CASSLKWDRYYGYTF	TGTGCCAGCAGTCTCAAATGGGACAGATACTATGGCTACACCTTC
TRBJ2-7	TRBV6-6	TRBD1	many	CASRKTGGDEQYF	TGTGCCAGCAGGAAGACAGGGGGGGATGAGCAGTACTTC
TRBJ1-3	TRBV20-1	-	many	CSARDPADQGSGNTIYF	TGCAGTGCTAGAGATCCCGCAGACCAAGGCTCTGGAAACACCATATATTTT
TRBJ1-1	TRBV5-6	TRBD1	many	CASSGLDRGRTEAFF	TGTGCCAGCAGCGGCCTGGACAGGGGACGCACTGAAGCTTTCTTT
TRBJ2-7	TRBV20-1	TRBD2	-	CSAMLTGGQRYEQYF	TGCAGTGCTATGCTAACGGGAGGGCAGCGCTACGAGCAGTACTTC
TRBJ2-2	TRBV5-1	-	-	CASSPAARSWGPGELFF	TGCGCCAGCAGCCCCGCAGCCCGGTCCTGGGGGCCCGGGGAGCTGTTTTTT
TRBJ2-2	TRBV15	TRBD1	many	CATSSHRGNTGELFF	TGTGCCACCAGCTCGCACAGGGGGAACACCGGGGAGCTGTTTTTT
TRBJ1-2	TRBV19	-	few	CASSMETEVYGYTF	TGTGCCAGTAGTATGGAGACGGAAGTCTATGGCTACACCTTC
TRBJ2-7	TRBV20-1	TRBD2	-	CSARLAGFSYEQYF	TGCAGTGCGAGACTAGCGGGGTTCTCCTACGAGCAGTACTTC
TRBJ1-6	TRBV15	-	-	CATSRVAGGNSPLHF	TGTGCCACCAGCAGAGTGGCGGGAGGTAATTCACCCCTCCACTTT
TRBJ2-5	TRBV13	-	many	CASSMDLQETQYF	TGTGCCAGCAGCATGGACTTACAAGAGACCCAGTACTTC
TRBJ2-7	TRBV7-2	TRBD2	-	CASSLGVAGVGEQYF	TGTGCCAGCAGCTTAGGGGTAGCGGGAGTGGGCGAGCAGTACTTC
TRBJ2-3	TRBV2	-	few	CASSTGLARSTDTQYF	TGTGCCAGCAGTACCGGTTTGGCCAGAAGCACAGATACGCAGTATTTT
TRBJ2-2	TRBV6-5	TRBD2	-	CASSYVAGGFGELFF	TGTGCCAGCAGTTATGTAGCGGGAGGTTTCGGGGAGCTGTTTTTT
TRBJ1-4	TRBV15	-	many	CATSRGSENEKLFF	TGTGCCACCAGCAGAGGATCGGAAAATGAAAAACTGTTTTTT
TRBJ2-7	TRBV27	-	few	CASSFAQDTYEQYF	TGTGCCAGCAGTTTCGCGCAGGACACCTACGAGCAGTACTTC
TRBJ1-2	TRBV11-2	-	-	CASSLDRPSQRRGGGDGYTF	TGTGCCAGCAGCTTAGATCGCCCGTCCCAACGCAGGGGCGGAGGGGATGGCTACACCTTC
TRBJ1-1	TRBV6-5	-	-	CASSNSGLYTEAFF	TGTGCCAGCAGCAACTCCGGGCTTTACACTGAAGCTTTCTTT
TRBJ1-2	TRBV7-2	-	-	CASSLVGGAGGYTF	TGTGCCAGCAGCTTAGTGGGGGGCGCGGGTGGCTACACCTTC
TRBJ1-1	TRBV11-2	-	many	CASSLTPGAEAFF	TGTGCCAGCAGCTTAACCCCAGGAGCTGAAGCTTTCTTT
TRBJ2-7	TRBV2	-	few	CASSEGRWVETSYEQYF	TGTGCCAGCAGTGAAGGGCGATGGGTGGAGACTTCCTACGAGCAGTACTTC
TRBJ1-2	TRBV5-1	TRBD1	many	CASSPTTGEDGYTF	TGCGCCAGCAGCCCAACCACAGGGGAAGACGGCTACACCTTC
TRBJ1-4	TRBV28	-	-	CASSRPGEKLFF	TGTGCCAGCAGCCGGCCAGGGGAAAAACTGTTTTTT
TRBJ2-7	TRBV7-2	-	-	CASGVGAADEQYF	TGTGCCAGCGGCGTGGGAGCTGCGGACGAGCAGTACTTC
TRBJ1-2	TRBV5-1	TRBD1	-	CASSAGQGIGYTF	TGCGCCAGCAGCGCAGGACAGGGGATCGGCTACACCTTC
TRBJ2-5	TRBV29-1	TRBD1	-	CSVEGLGGAGETQYF	TGCAGCGTTGAAGGTCTAGGGGGCGCAGGGGAGACCCAGTACTTC
TRBJ1-3	TRBV11-3	TRBD1	many	CASSPGQGPGNTIYF	TGTGCCAGCAGCCCAGGACAGGGTCCGGGAAACACCATATATTTT
TRBJ2-5	TRBV7-2	-	-	CASSDTGSGKTQYF	TGTGCCAGCAGCGATACAGGGAGTGGAAAGACCCAGTACTTC
TRBJ2-5	TRBV12-5	TRBD1	few	CASGSQGAGETQYF	TGTGCTAGTGGTTCCCAGGGGGCCGGGGAGACCCAGTACTTC
TRBJ2-7	TRBV7-3	-	-	CASSPVESSYEQYF	TGTGCCAGCAGCCCGGTAGAAAGCTCCTACGAGCAGTACTTC
TRBJ2-7	TRBV20-1	-	many	CSARGVKSYEQYF	TGCAGTGCTAGAGGGGTGAAGTCCTACGAGCAGTACTTC
TRBJ2-7	TRBV7-8	TRBD2	-	CASSLPPEAGGRTGEQYF	TGTGCCAGCAGCTTACCCCCTGAAGCGGGAGGGCGCACCGGGGAGCAGTACTTC
TRBJ2-3	TRBV10-3	TRBD2	few	CAISGLASTDTQYF	TGTGCCATCAGCGGACTAGCTAGCACAGATACGCAGTATTTT
TRBJ2-2	TRBV24-1	-	many	CATLGSPYTGELFF	TGTGCCACCCTGGGCTCCCCGTACACCGGGGAGCTGTTTTTT
TRBJ1-2	TRBV12-3/TRBV12-4	-	many	CASLPTGGVYGYTF	TGTGCCAGCCTCCCGACGGGTGGGGTCTATGGCTACACCTTC
TRBJ1-4	TRBV2	-	many	CATRDGLNEKLFF	TGTGCCACACGAGACGGATTAAATGAAAAACTGTTTTTT
TRBJ2-4	TRBV5-1	-	once	CASSQGTYKNIQYF	TGCGCCAGCAGCCAGGGGACATACAAAAACATTCAGTACTTC
TRBJ2-5	TRBV7-9	-	once	CASSLPPGPETQYF	TGTGCCAGCAGCTTACCCCCCGGACCAGAGACCCAGTACTTC
TRBJ2-7	TRBV19	TRBD1	many	CASSIDWVQGAYEQYF	TGTGCCAGTAGTATAGATTGGGTCCAGGGGGCCTACGAGCAGTACTTC
TRBJ1-1	TRBV6-5	TRBD1	many	CASRRQGFGGAFF	TGTGCCAGCAGACGACAGGGGTTCGGGGGAGCTTTCTTT
TRBJ1-6	TRBV10-2	-	-	CASREAGNSPLHF	TGCGCCAGCAGAGAGGCTGGGAATTCACCCCTCCACTTT